The sequence of this TCR beta chain was determined in a study of T-cell reconstitution after alpha-beta-depleted transplantation in children. Study-wide results and limits: Where some patients showed high TCRbeta diversity at day 60, it came from recipient T cells and thymic progenitors that had survived. One year post-transplant, T-cell counts and diversity were largely derived from T cells produced anew.

V dropped 0 bases and J dropped 4 bases, with 10 bases sitting between them. Per germline, CDR1 SGHRS and CDR2 YFSETQ. The CDR3 runs to 15 residues. Concerning this clonotype itself: No antigen is known for it.

Researchers prepared the TCRbeta library using unique molecular identifiers, the study reports. TCRdb passed the PCR reads through MiXCR, listing each CDR3 protein once. The data show a few hundred thousand distinct CDR3 sequences, 25% to 30% seen once. This TCR was sampled from a boy under two years old with Wiskott-Aldrich syndrome, due to receive a stem cell transplant. The chain employs TRBV5-1 and TRBJ2-2, with a weak D call TRBD1 (5 bases). The material sequenced was PBMCs, taken before TCRalphabeta/CD19-depleted stem cell transplant. CDR3 in DNA: TGCGCCAGCAGCTTGGAAGCAGGGCCCACCGGGGAGCTGTTTTTT. Translation: CASSLEAGPTGELFF.